This T cell receptor (beta chain) was observed in a study of CD8 T cells in Susac syndrome. RNA was extracted with the RNeasy kit, and a quantity of 0.5 to 1 ug was reverse transcribed using random hexamers. An immunoSEQ multiplex PCR amplified TCR beta CDR3 over 54 Vbeta and 13 Jbeta. MiXCR, applied by TCRdb to the immunoSEQ multiplex PCR reads, yields one record per CDR3 protein. The sample yields 200,000 to 250,000 distinct CDR3 sequences, 95% seen once. Peripheral blood CD8+ and CD4+ T cells were profiled by TCR beta sequencing. While CD8+ and CD4+ T cells were isolated negatively, TEMRA cells were enriched by FACS. The CDR3 runs to 14 residues. V was clipped by 3 bases and J by 7 bases, with 13 bases between them. Germline V CDR1 and CDR2: SEHNR, FQNEAQ (reference sequence).

Sequencing was carried out using CD4+ T cells from PBMCs. The origin of this receptor is a human donor with multiple sclerosis. The chain combines TRBV7-9 with TRBJ2-1; a weak D match, TRBD2 (6 bases). The CDR3 DNA sequence: TGTGCCAGCAGCTTTTACGGGAGTCGAAATGAGCAGTTCTTC. Amino acid sequence: CASSFYGSRNEQFF.